Listed below are T cell receptor beta chains from one sample, sequenced in a study of blood T cells in healthy people across ages. TCRdb ran MiXCR on the 5' RACE reads and lists one entry per CDR3 protein. The sample consists of some 900,000 distinct CDR3 sequences, around 48% of them appearing once. Sequencing input: blood. The source is a man younger than 45 in good health. The CDR3 runs from the conserved cysteine through the conserved F or W. Fields, in order: CDR3 DNA, CDR3 protein, clone size, D gene, J gene, V gene. A D gene is named only where the DNA matches it firmly. Clone size is not always given. Where it is, it says once, few, many or a class for expanded clones.

DNA: TGTGCCACCAGCGAGGGACAGGGAATCCACGAGCAGTACTTC; CDR3: CATSEGQGIHEQYF; size: NA; D: TRBD1; J: TRBJ2-7; V: TRBV15
DNA: TGCGCCAGCAGCCAAGAGGCCTGGGGGACGACCGAGCAGTACTTC; CDR3: CASSQEAWGTTEQYF; size: NA; D: NA; J: TRBJ2-7; V: TRBV4-3
DNA: TGTGCCAGCAGTGAATTGTGGGGGAGCGGCTACACCTTC; CDR3: CASSELWGSGYTF; size: many; D: NA; J: TRBJ1-2; V: TRBV25-1
DNA: TGTGCCTGGAGTACCGAGCGGGGGCACTCCTACGAGCAGTACTTC; CDR3: CAWSTERGHSYEQYF; size: NA; D: TRBD2; J: TRBJ2-7; V: TRBV30
DNA: TGTGCCTGGACCCGGGGTGGGATGTACAATGAGCAGTTCTTC; CDR3: CAWTRGGMYNEQFF; size: NA; D: NA; J: TRBJ2-1; V: TRBV30
DNA: TGTGCCAGTTCGGCGGGCATCGGTTCACCCCTCCACTTT; CDR3: CASSAGIGSPLHF; size: NA; D: NA; J: TRBJ1-6; V: TRBV2
DNA: TGTGCCAGCAGTTACTCGAGCGGACGACGCGATGAGCAGTTCTTC; CDR3: CASSYSSGRRDEQFF; size: few; D: NA; J: TRBJ2-1; V: TRBV6-5
DNA: TGTGCCAGCGGACCCGGGACAGGGGCATACGAGCAGTACTTC; CDR3: CASGPGTGAYEQYF; size: few; D: TRBD1; J: TRBJ2-7; V: TRBV27
DNA: TGTGCCAGCAGCGCCAGCCCGGGACCCAGGGGGGAAAAACTGTTTTTT; CDR3: CASSASPGPRGEKLFF; size: NA; D: TRBD1; J: TRBJ1-4; V: TRBV9
DNA: TGTGCCAGCAGCTTATTAGCGATGGCGGAGACCCAGTACTTC; CDR3: CASSLLAMAETQYF; size: few; D: NA; J: TRBJ2-5; V: TRBV7-2
DNA: TGCAGTGCTAGAGCAGCCGGGCAGTACTTC; CDR3: CSARAAGQYF; size: NA; D: NA; J: TRBJ2-7; V: TRBV20-1
DNA: TGTGCCAGCAGCTTTAACAGGGGGACTGAAGCTTTCTTT; CDR3: CASSFNRGTEAFF; size: NA; D: TRBD1; J: TRBJ1-1; V: TRBV7-8
DNA: TGTGCCAGCAGTTTTTATGGGGCCAACGTCCTGACTTTC; CDR3: CASSFYGANVLTF; size: few; D: NA; J: TRBJ2-6; V: TRBV12-3/TRBV12-4
DNA: TGTGCCAGCAGTCCCCTTGACAGGAAGAACACTGAAGCTTTCTTT; CDR3: CASSPLDRKNTEAFF; size: NA; D: NA; J: TRBJ1-1; V: TRBV6-5
DNA: TGTGCCACCAGTGATTCGAGAAGGGGGCCTGGTCAGCCCCAGCATTTT; CDR3: CATSDSRRGPGQPQHF; size: few; D: TRBD1; J: TRBJ1-5; V: TRBV24-1
DNA: TGTGCCAGCAGCCGGGACGAAAAGGGCGAGCAGTACTTC; CDR3: CASSRDEKGEQYF; size: NA; D: NA; J: TRBJ2-7; V: TRBV3-1
DNA: TGCAGTGCCCTCGGAAACAGGCTAAATTCACCCCTCCACTTT; CDR3: CSALGNRLNSPLHF; size: many; D: NA; J: TRBJ1-6; V: TRBV20-1
DNA: TGTGCCAGCAGCCTCGACAGCGCGGTTAACTATGGCTACACCTTC; CDR3: CASSLDSAVNYGYTF; size: NA; D: NA; J: TRBJ1-2; V: TRBV16
DNA: TGCGCCAGCAGCTTACTACCAACAGGGGGAAGTGAAGCTTTCTTT; CDR3: CASSLLPTGGSEAFF; size: NA; D: TRBD1; J: TRBJ1-1; V: TRBV5-1
DNA: TGTGCCAGCAGCCAAGTTGGGAGGGGCACAGATACGCAGTATTTT; CDR3: CASSQVGRGTDTQYF; size: few; D: TRBD2; J: TRBJ2-3; V: TRBV3-1
DNA: TGCGCCAGCGGTATTGGAGGGACAGGGTACACTGAAGCTTTCTTT; CDR3: CASGIGGTGYTEAFF; size: NA; D: TRBD1; J: TRBJ1-1; V: TRBV5-1
DNA: TGCGCCAACAGCCAAGATCGCGCTAGCGGAACCTACGAGCAGTACTTC; CDR3: CANSQDRASGTYEQYF; size: NA; D: TRBD2; J: TRBJ2-7; V: TRBV4-3
DNA: TGTGCCTGGGAGGGGACTGGGGCCAACGTCCTGACTTTC; CDR3: CAWEGTGANVLTF; size: few; D: NA; J: TRBJ2-6; V: TRBV30
DNA: TGTGCCAGCAGCCGGGGACAGGTCGAAACTGGGGCCAACGTCCTGACTTTC; CDR3: CASSRGQVETGANVLTF; size: NA; D: TRBD1; J: TRBJ2-6; V: TRBV7-2
DNA: TGCGCCAGCAGCTTGGCGACAGGGGGTAACACAGATACGCAGTATTTT; CDR3: CASSLATGGNTDTQYF; size: NA; D: TRBD1; J: TRBJ2-3; V: TRBV5-1
DNA: TGCAGCGTTGAAGTCATGGACGAGCAGTACTTC; CDR3: CSVEVMDEQYF; size: few; D: NA; J: TRBJ2-7; V: TRBV29-1